One sample yielded the 27 T cell receptor beta chains listed below, sequenced in a study of CD8 T cells in Susac syndrome. RNA totalling roughly 0.5 to 1 ug underwent reverse transcription with random hexamers. TCRdb processed the immunoSEQ multiplex PCR reads anew with MiXCR; each CDR3 protein has one entry. The repertoire consists of fewer than 200,000 distinct CDR3 sequences, with about 91% occurring once and the leading ten covering over 0.075%. Source material: CD4+ T cells from PBMCs. These receptor sequences come from a human donor with Susac syndrome.

The rearrangement uses TRBV20-1 and TRBJ2-3; 8 nucleotides line up with TRBD1. The germline CDR1 and CDR2 sequences are DFQATT and SNEGSKA (reference sequence). This CDR3 spans 17 amino acids. The trim removed 3 bases at V and 0 bases at J, leaving 11 bases unmatched. This chain's CDR3 is CSASVGRGRKSTDTQYF. The CDR3 bases are TGCAGTGCTAGCGTCGGCAGGGGGCGAAAAAGCACAGATACGCAGTATTTT.

The genes are TRBV29-1 and TRBJ2-2, with unresolved D. This CDR3 is 11 amino acids long. Germline loops: CDR1 SQVTM, CDR2 ANQGSEA. The V end lost 5 bases, the J end lost 7 bases, and 8 bases lay between the germline ends. CDR3 region: CSVYNGGELFF. The DNA of the CDR3 is TGCAGCGTTTACAACGGCGGGGAGCTGTTTTTT.

This sequence joins TRBV29-1 and TRBJ1-6, with D uncertain. Germline lookup yields CDR1 SQVTM and CDR2 ANQGSEA. The V and J ends lost 5 bases and 6 bases respectively, with 11 bases between them. This CDR3 region has 13 residues. The CDR3 reads CSVLEAGNSPLHF. The CDR3 DNA reads TGCAGCGTTCTTGAGGCGGGTAATTCACCCCTCCACTTT.

The chain is built from TRBV20-1 and TRBJ2-7, with 12 bases fitting TRBD2. The V gene's germline CDR1 is DFQATT and CDR2 SNEGSKA (reference sequence). Trimming cost V 0 bases and J 2 bases; bases outside gene matches: 2. The CDR3 runs to 15 residues. The CDR3: CSARDRTSGAYEQYF. CDR3 DNA: TGCAGTGCTAGAGATAGGACTAGCGGGGCCTACGAGCAGTACTTC.

V gene TRBV18 combines with J gene TRBJ1-2, with D possibly TRBD1 on 5 matching bases. This CDR3 is 13 amino acids long. Trimming stripped 1 base from V and 3 bases from J, with 6 bases between. Looked up from germline, CDR1 is KGHSH and CDR2 is LQKENI. This CDR3 is CASSPRGDYGYTF. The CDR3 DNA sequence: TGTGCCAGCTCACCACGGGGGGACTATGGCTACACCTTC.

The rearrangement links TRBV5-1 to TRBJ1-1, with D perhaps matching TRBD1 (6 bases). Trimming pared 2 bases from V and 4 bases from J, leaving 15 bases between. Germline loops: CDR1 SGHRS, CDR2 YFSETQ. CDR3 length equals 15 residues. Here the CDR3 DNA reads TGCGCCAGCAGCTTATTTACAGGGAGGATCACTGAAGCTTTCTTT. Amino acids: CASSLFTGRITEAFF. The whole variable domain, remainder taken from reference TRBV5-1 and TRBJ1-1, is KAGVTQTPRYLIKTRGQQVTLSCSPISGHRSVSWYQQTPGQGLQFLFEYFSETQRNKGNFPGRFSGRQFSNSRSEMNVSTLELGDSALYLCASSLFTGRITEAFFGQGTRLTVV.

The chain carries TRBV27 and TRBJ1-5; TRBD1 might be the D (5 bases). The ends were cut back, 2 bases at V and 1 base at J, with 12 bases in the middle. The V gene's germline CDR1 is MNHEY and CDR2 SMNVEV (reference sequence). CDR3 length equals 16 residues. The CDR3 region has the DNA TGTGCCAGCAGTTTAAGGCCAGGGAGGAGCAATCAGCCCCAGCATTTT. Amino acids: CASSLRPGRSNQPQHF.

This clonotype has just one count. This rearrangement joins TRBV30 to TRBJ2-5; no definite D call. The V and J ends lost 5 bases and 4 bases respectively, with 14 bases between them. Per germline, CDR1 GTSNPN and CDR2 SVGIG (reference sequence). The CDR3 runs to 13 residues. CDR3 DNA sequence: TGTGCCTGGGGGATGCAGTGGGGAGAGACCCAGTACTTC. Translating it yields CAWGMQWGETQYF. Based on the CDR3 plus reference TRBV30 and TRBJ2-5, the full variable domain is SQTIHQWPATLVQPVGSPLSLECTVEGTSNPNLYWYRQAAGRGLQLLFYSVGIGQISSEVPQNLSASRPQDRQFILSSKKLLLSDSGFYLCAWGMQWGETQYFGPGTRLLVL.

The V gene is TRBV10-2, the J gene TRBJ2-7, with a tentative D call TRBD2 (6 bases). This CDR3 spans 14 amino acids. V was clipped by 7 bases and J by 3 bases, with 16 bases between them. Germline CDR1 and CDR2: WSHSY and SAAADI. Here the CDR3 reads CASTRSRTNYEQYF. The CDR3 DNA is TGCGCCAGCACCCGAAGTAGGACTAACTACGAGCAGTACTTC.

The J gene is TRBJ1-1, the V gene TRBV20-1, with unresolved D. The CDR3 has 11 amino acids. Germline V gene data show CDR1 as DFQATT and CDR2 as SNEGSKA (reference sequence). The V end was cut by 0 bases, the J end by 5 bases, with 4 bases between. CDR3 bases: TGCAGTGCTAGAGAGTTGACTGAAGCTTTCTTT. Protein: CSARELTEAFF.

The rearrangement joins TRBV3-1 to TRBJ2-1; 8 bases fit TRBD2. The CDR3 runs to 17 residues. J was trimmed by 4 bases and V by 5 bases; bases with no gene match: 13. Germline CDR1 reads LGHDT; CDR2 reads YNNKEL (reference sequence). The CDR3 protein is CASSSTRPGGPYNEQFF. The CDR3 DNA reads as TGTGCCAGCAGCTCAACGCGCCCGGGGGGGCCGTACAATGAGCAGTTCTTC.

The gene calls are TRBV7-9 and TRBJ1-1; 9 bases fit TRBD1. Trimming removed 2 bases from V and 3 bases from J; junction bases left unmatched: 7. This CDR3 comprises 16 residues. Per germline, CDR1 SEHNR and CDR2 FQNEAQ (reference sequence). CDR3 amino acids: CASSLSGGQGDTEAFF. For the CDR3, the DNA is TGTGCCAGCAGCTTATCGGGGGGACAGGGAGACACTGAAGCTTTCTTT.

This clonotype was found once. The V gene is TRBV30, the J gene TRBJ1-5, with 7 bases lining up with TRBD1. Germline CDR1 reads GTSNPN; CDR2 reads SVGIG (reference sequence). This CDR3 contains 13 residues. Germline trimming cut 2 bases from V and 5 bases from J; bases unmatched to any gene: 3. CDR3 amino acids: CAWSNRGDQPQHF. The CDR3 DNA reads TGTGCCTGGAGTAACAGGGGTGATCAGCCCCAGCATTTT.

The genes are TRBV20-1 and TRBJ2-5, with TRBD2 matching 9 bases. Trimming removed 3 bases from V and 5 bases from J; junction bases left unmatched: 22. Germline V gives CDR1 DFQATT, CDR2 SNEGSKA (reference sequence). The CDR3 totals 19 residues. CDR3 bases: TGCAGTGCTAGGGTCGACCGTATAGCGGGGGTTAGGCCGCGGGAGACCCAGTACTTC. Protein product: CSARVDRIAGVRPRETQYF.

The gene calls are TRBV19 and TRBJ2-3; D possibly matches TRBD1 or TRBD2 (5 bases each). The CDR3 covers 16 residues. CDR1 is LNHDA, CDR2 SQIVND, per germline (reference sequence). Deletions cut 4 bases from V and 3 bases from J, with 17 bases between. CDR3 amino acids: CASSNPLGDGTDTQYF. In DNA, the CDR3 is TGTGCCAGTAGTAATCCTTTGGGGGACGGAACAGATACGCAGTATTTT.

CDR3 sequence (DNA): TGTGCCAGCAAAAGGACAGGGGGAGCCAATGGGGCCAACGTCCTGACTTTC. Protein product: CASKRTGGANGANVLTF. The V call is TRBV6-1, the J call TRBJ2-6, with 10 bases that match TRBD1. CDR1 and CDR2 from the germline V gene are MNHNS and SASEGT. Germline trimming cut 7 bases from V and 3 bases from J; bases unmatched to any gene: 9. The CDR3 runs 17 residues.

In this sample, this clonotype turned up a few times. The chain employs TRBV10-3 and TRBJ2-7, with 9 bases matching TRBD1. The length of the CDR3 is 13 residues. Per germline, CDR1 ENHRY and CDR2 SYGVKD. V was pared by 11 bases and J by 1 base, with 6 bases of the junction left unmatched. CDR3 region: CAARTGASYEQYF. CDR3 DNA: TGTGCCGCCAGGACAGGGGCATCCTACGAGCAGTACTTC.

This chain links TRBV12-3 or TRBV12-4 with TRBJ1-5, with D possibly being TRBD1 (6 bases). The CDR3 runs to 14 residues. Trimming cost V 4 bases and J 3 bases, with 10 bases left between them. The CDR3 region is CASSSQGYNQPQHF. The DNA of the CDR3 is TGTGCCAGCAGTTCACAGGGTTACAATCAGCCCCAGCATTTT.

This chain connects TRBV5-1 to TRBJ1-2; D perhaps matches TRBD1 (5 bases). From germline, CDR1 is SGHRS and CDR2 YFSETQ. The CDR3 runs to 15 residues. V lost 1 base to trimming and J lost 6 bases, with 16 bases between them. CDR3 DNA sequence: TGCGCCAGCAGCTTGTTGGGGGAAGTGAGTAATGGCTACACCTTC. This encodes CASSLLGEVSNGYTF. The whole variable domain, filled in from reference TRBV5-1 and TRBJ1-2, reads KAGVTQTPRYLIKTRGQQVTLSCSPISGHRSVSWYQQTPGQGLQFLFEYFSETQRNKGNFPGRFSGRQFSNSRSEMNVSTLELGDSALYLCASSLLGEVSNGYTFGSGTRLTVV.

This clonotype was seen only once. The chain has TRBV18 and TRBJ1-5, with 8 bases matching TRBD1. Trimming at V came to 4 bases and at J to 5 bases, leaving 7 bases not matched to a gene. The V gene's germline CDR1 is KGHSH and CDR2 LQKENI. The CDR3 loop spans 15 amino acids. This CDR3 is CASSQQGEWDQPQHF. The CDR3 DNA reads as TGTGCCAGCTCACAACAGGGGGAATGGGATCAGCCCCAGCATTTT.

This chain connects TRBV20-1 to TRBJ1-5; 9 nucleotides match TRBD1. Germline-derived CDR1 and CDR2 are DFQATT and SNEGSKA (reference sequence). V lost 4 bases to trimming and J lost 1 base; unmatched junction nucleotides: 5. CDR3 length: 15 residues. CDR3 sequence (DNA): TGCAGTGCTACTCGTGGACAGGGGAGCAATCAGCCCCAGCATTTT. This sequence encodes CSATRGQGSNQPQHF.

The chain joins TRBV12-3 or TRBV12-4 to TRBJ2-5; 9 positions agree with TRBD1. With 7 bases clipped from V and 4 bases from J, the junction kept 10 bases outside the gene matches. CDR3 length equals 15 residues. CDR3 sequence reads: CASTRTGGRRETQYF. The CDR3 DNA sequence: TGTGCCAGCACCAGAACAGGGGGCCGACGAGAGACCCAGTACTTC.

CDR3 sequence reads: CATSATDTQYF. DNA for the CDR3: TGTGCCACCAGTGCGACAGATACGCAGTATTTT. This chain links TRBV24-1 with TRBJ2-3, with D hard to call. With 5 bases removed from V and 3 bases from J, the gap between germline ends came to 2 bases. Looked up from germline, CDR1 is KGHDR and CDR2 is SFDVKD. The CDR3 contains 11 residues.

This clonotype was picked up one time. The J gene is TRBJ2-1, the V gene TRBV20-1; D tentatively fits TRBD1 or TRBD2 (5 bases each). Trimming took 6 bases from V and 6 from J, leaving 21 bases between them. This CDR3 has 15 amino acids. The V gene's germline CDR1 is DFQATT and CDR2 SNEGSKA (reference sequence). CDR3 sequence (DNA): TGCAGTGCCCCGTTCTCGGGGCAACCATCCAATGAGCAGTTCTTC. This translates into CSAPFSGQPSNEQFF.

The chain joins TRBV13 to TRBJ2-5; D gene ambiguous. Germline V gene sequence: CDR1 PRHDT, CDR2 FYEKMQ (reference sequence). The CDR3 has 13 amino acids. V was clipped by 5 bases and J by 0 bases, with 7 bases between them. CDR3 sequence (DNA): TGTGCCAGCAGCCCAGAGTACCAAGAGACCCAGTACTTC. Encoded protein: CASSPEYQETQYF.

The J gene is TRBJ1-1, the V gene TRBV7-9, with TRBD1 matching over 7 bases. V dropped 5 bases and J dropped 6; count of bases not matched to a gene: 21. This CDR3 spans 18 amino acids. Germline loops: CDR1 SEHNR, CDR2 FQNEAQ (reference sequence). The CDR3 DNA reads TGTGCCAGCAGCGAACGAACTTCTTTTGACAGGGAGTTTTCTGAAGCTTTCTTT. Its protein product is CASSERTSFDREFSEAFF.

The chain couples TRBV12-3 or TRBV12-4 to TRBJ1-5; TRBD1 agrees at 8 bases. The CDR3 runs to 15 residues. V dropped 2 bases and J dropped 6; count of bases not matched to a gene: 6. The CDR3 DNA reads TGTGCCAGCAGTTTAAGGCAGGGGGCCGGTCAGCCCCAGCATTTT. It specifies CASSLRQGAGQPQHF.